These 22 T cell receptor beta chains were sequenced from one sample in a study of T cells in Graves' hyperthyroidism and ophthalmopathy. There were TCR beta CDR3 regions amplified from RNA transcripts. An initial round of RT-PCR targeting the TCR CDR3 relied on the HTBI primer set. Using its own MiXCR run on the multiplex PCR reads, TCRdb lists one record per CDR3 protein. The data hold about half a million distinct CDR3 sequences, with less than 25% observed a single time. The source material was blood. The receptor set was obtained from a man aged 18 to 30 with Graves' hyperthyroidism.

CDR3 sequence: CASRLGATRIPDSPLHF. The CDR3 coding sequence is TGTGCCAGCCGTCTGGGGGCCACGAGAATCCCCGATTCACCCCTCCACTTT. The genes are TRBV6-1 and TRBJ1-6, with D tentatively TRBD1 (6 bases). This CDR3 is built from 17 residues. CDR1 is MNHNS, CDR2 SASEGT, per germline. The V end lost 8 bases, the J end lost 8 bases, and 25 bases lay between the germline ends.

The V gene is TRBV6-1, the J gene TRBJ2-7, with D perhaps matching TRBD2 (5 bases). V shed 9 bases and J shed 2 bases, with 17 bases lying between them. This CDR3 has 14 residues. Germline loops: CDR1 MNHNS, CDR2 SASEGT. CDR3 sequence reads: CASSETWATYEQYF. As DNA, the CDR3 is TGTGCCAGTAGCGAAACTTGGGCCACCTACGAGCAGTACTTC.

The chain is built from TRBV6-4 and TRBJ1-5; the D gene is possibly TRBD1 (5 bases). Trimming removed 0 bases from V and 3 bases from J, with 6 bases in between. CDR1 MRHNA and CDR2 SNTAGT come from the germline V gene. CDR3 length equals 14 residues. CDR3 nucleotides: TGTGCCAGCAGTGACTCGACAGACAATCAGCCCCAGCATTTT. Its translation is CASSDSTDNQPQHF.

The genes are TRBV6-2 or TRBV6-3 and TRBJ1-1; tentative D call: TRBD1 (5 bases). This CDR3 comprises 15 residues. In germline, CDR1 is MNHEY, CDR2 SVGEGT. V lost 0 bases to trimming and J lost 6 bases, with 14 bases between them. The CDR3 spells CASSYSESGGAEAFF. As DNA, the CDR3 is TGTGCCAGCAGTTACTCGGAGAGTGGGGGGGCTGAAGCTTTCTTT.

The V and J genes are TRBV4-1 and TRBJ1-2; 8 bases agree with TRBD1. This CDR3 is 14 amino acids long. The V gene's germline CDR1 is MGHRA and CDR2 YSYEKL. Trimming removed 6 bases from V and 4 bases from J; junction bases left unmatched: 7. CDR3 coding DNA: TGCGCCAGCAGGCCTACAGGGGGACTCTATGGCTACACCTTC. This translates into CASRPTGGLYGYTF.

The chain recombines TRBV10-3 with TRBJ1-5, with a tentative D call TRBD1 (6 bases). V was clipped by 6 bases and J by 3 bases, with 9 bases between them. Germline CDR1 is ENHRY and CDR2 is SYGVKD. The CDR3 runs to 13 residues. The CDR3 region has the DNA TGTGCCATCAGGGGACACCTCAATCAGCCCCAGCATTTT. Amino acids: CAIRGHLNQPQHF.

This clonotype was counted a few times. At one of its ends the junction is not consistent with the germline gene, which may arise from a read error. The chain carries TRBV20-1 and TRBJ1-6; D is unresolved. The V gene's germline CDR1 is DFQATT and CDR2 SNEGSKA (reference sequence). CDR3 length equals 16 residues. CDR3: CSARDAREAYNSPLHF. CDR3 DNA: TGCAGTGCCAGAGATGCCCGGGAAGCCTATAATTCACCCCTCCACTTT.

This clonotype has at least ten counts. The CDR3 DNA sequence: TGTGCCACCAGCAGGAGCAATCAGCCCCAGCATTTT. Its protein product is CATSRSNQPQHF. The gene calls are TRBV15 and TRBJ1-5, with D hard to call. This CDR3 has 12 residues. Germline CDR1 and CDR2: LNHNV and YYDKDF (reference sequence). V was trimmed by 3 bases and J by 1 base, leaving 1 base between them.

The sample holds many counts of this clonotype. The V call is TRBV7-8, the J call TRBJ2-5; tentatively, D is TRBD1 or TRBD2 (5 bases each). V lost 5 bases and J 4 bases, leaving 8 bases between the germline ends. CDR3 length: 12 amino acids. CDR1 SGHVS and CDR2 FQNEAQ come from the germline V gene. For the CDR3, the DNA is TGTGCCAGCAGCGGGGCGGGAGAGACCCAGTACTTC. This translates into CASSGAGETQYF.

In this sample, this clonotype turned up many times. The chain uses TRBV12-3 or TRBV12-4 and TRBJ2-7; tentatively, D is TRBD1 (6 bases). Trimming shortened V by 6 bases and J by 2 bases, and 17 bases separated the two germline ends. This CDR3 is built from 15 residues. The CDR3 DNA reads as TGTGCCAGCAGCGCGACGGGGACAAGGCCCTACGAGCAGTACTTC. This gives the protein CASSATGTRPYEQYF.

The CDR3 region has the DNA TGTGCCAGCAGTAGACTAGCGGGAATTCCCGGGGAGCTGTTTTTT. Protein: CASSRLAGIPGELFF. The V call is TRBV12-3 or TRBV12-4, the J call TRBJ2-2; 11 bases are a match to TRBD2. Trimming removed 5 bases from V and 6 bases from J; junction bases left unmatched: 5. This CDR3 spans 15 amino acids.

This clonotype was counted at least ten times. The V and J genes are TRBV11-2 and TRBJ1-2; 11 nucleotides line up with TRBD1. The germline V gene has CDR1 SGHAT and CDR2 FQNNGV. CDR3 length: 17 amino acids. Unmatched junction bases numbered 10, after V lost 7 bases and J lost 0 bases. CDR3 sequence: CASTRSGTGGANYGYTF. CDR3 bases: TGTGCCAGCACCCGCTCCGGGACAGGGGGAGCTAACTATGGCTACACCTTC. Together with reference TRBV11-2 and TRBJ1-2, the CDR3 gives the full variable domain: EAGVAQSPRYKIIEKRQSVAFWCNPISGHATLYWYQQILGQGPKLLIQFQNNGVVDDSQLPKDRFSAERLKGVDSTLKIQPAKLEDSAVYLCASTRSGTGGANYGYTFGSGTRLTVV.

This clonotype was seen at least ten times. The rearrangement uses TRBV13 and TRBJ2-7, with 9 positions matching TRBD2. Germline CDR1 and CDR2: PRHDT and FYEKMQ (reference sequence). CDR3 size: 14 residues. The trim removed 5 bases at V and 7 bases at J, leaving 9 bases unmatched. CDR3 loop: CASSQASGVREQYF. The CDR3 DNA reads as TGTGCCAGCAGCCAAGCTAGCGGGGTCAGGGAGCAGTACTTC.

The chain couples TRBV3-1 to TRBJ2-5; D uncertain. With 7 bases removed from V and 0 bases from J, the gap between germline ends came to 9 bases. Germline assignment: CDR1 LGHDT and CDR2 YNNKEL (reference sequence). The CDR3 runs to 13 residues. The CDR3 is CASTPMYQETQYF. CDR3 nucleotide sequence: TGTGCCAGCACCCCAATGTACCAAGAGACCCAGTACTTC.

The rearrangement joins TRBV20-1 to TRBJ2-4; D gene unclear. The V gene lost 6 bases and the J gene lost 5 bases, with 5 bases spanning the gap. This CDR3 contains 10 residues. Germline loops: CDR1 DFQATT, CDR2 SNEGSKA (reference sequence). CDR3 bases: TGCAGTGCCCATCAAAACATTCAGTACTTC. Translated: CSAHQNIQYF.

This chain connects TRBV20-1 to TRBJ2-7, with D possibly being TRBD2 (5 bases). Deletions cut 6 bases from V and 6 bases from J, with 12 bases between. There are 11 residues in the CDR3. The germline V gene has CDR1 DFQATT and CDR2 SNEGSKA (reference sequence). CDR3 in amino acids: CSATGLTEQYF. In nucleotides, the CDR3 is TGCAGTGCAACCGGACTGACCGAGCAGTACTTC.

This clonotype was detected many times. This chain links TRBV20-1 with TRBJ1-5; TRBD1 aligns across 7 bases. The germline V gene encodes CDR1 DFQATT and CDR2 SNEGSKA (reference sequence). This CDR3 has 15 residues. Trimming removed 6 bases from V and 3 bases from J; junction bases left unmatched: 11. CDR3 sequence: CSAKKAGGFNQPQHF. The CDR3 DNA reads as TGCAGTGCCAAGAAGGCAGGGGGGTTCAATCAGCCCCAGCATTTT.

This clonotype was seen ten or more times. The chain combines TRBV19 with TRBJ2-7, with a possible D match to TRBD1 (5 bases). The CDR3 extends over 14 amino acids. Trimming cost V 0 bases and J 2 bases, with 8 bases left between them. Germline V gene lookup returns CDR1 LNHDA and CDR2 SQIVND (reference sequence). This CDR3 is CASSIDGHTYEQYF. The CDR3 region has the DNA TGTGCCAGTAGTATAGATGGACACACCTACGAGCAGTACTTC.

In its sample, this clonotype was seen a few times. The J gene is TRBJ1-6, the V gene TRBV11-2, with a possible D match to TRBD1 (6 bases). CDR1 and CDR2 from the germline V gene are SGHAT and FQNNGV. The CDR3 runs 17 residues. Deletions cut 1 base from V and 4 bases from J, with 14 bases between. As DNA, the CDR3 is TGTGCCAGCAGCTTAGTTCGACAGGCGATGTATAATTCACCCCTCCACTTT. It yields the protein CASSLVRQAMYNSPLHF.

The sample holds a few counts of this clonotype. The chain recombines TRBV28 with TRBJ1-1; D remains unclear. With 2 bases removed from V and 0 bases from J, the gap between germline ends came to 19 bases. The CDR3 covers 18 residues. Germline loops: CDR1 MDHEN, CDR2 SYDVKM. CDR3 loop: CASSLNTPFERMNTEAFF. In nucleotides, the CDR3 is TGTGCCAGCAGTTTAAATACCCCGTTTGAGCGGATGAACACTGAAGCTTTCTTT.

This clonotype turned up a few times. The chain has TRBV12-3 or TRBV12-4 and TRBJ1-2; D is undetermined. Between the trimmed V and J ends, which lost 6 bases and 1 base, there was a span of 6 bases. CDR3 length: 12 residues. The CDR3 is CASSRNNYGYTF. The CDR3 bases are TGTGCCAGCAGCCGAAATAACTATGGCTACACCTTC.

This clonotype was observed at least ten times. This chain connects TRBV10-3 to TRBJ2-5; either TRBD1 or TRBD2 may supply D (5 bases each). Trimming took 3 bases from V and 7 from J, leaving 18 bases between them. Germline loops: CDR1 ENHRY, CDR2 SYGVKD. The length of the CDR3 is 15 residues. The CDR3 DNA reads as TGTGCCATCAGTGACCCGATAGGGACCGAGGCGACCCAGTACTTC. The encoded protein is CAISDPIGTEATQYF.